The sequence of this TCR beta chain was determined in a study of T-cell reconstitution after alpha-beta-depleted transplantation in children. This CDR3 region has 16 residues. Germline CDR1 is SGHTA and CDR2 is FQGNSA. The V gene lost 4 bases and the J gene lost 2 bases, with 18 bases spanning the gap. Findings and limits, study-wide: Where some patients showed high TCRbeta diversity at day 60, it came from recipient T cells and thymic progenitors that had survived. Reports say that about two months after transplant, the alpha-beta T cells came out of several hundred graft clones that had expanded. A year post-transplant, T-cell counts and diversity derived mostly from newly produced T cells.

This clonotype was counted only a few times. Its antigen is unidentified. The TCRbeta library incorporated unique molecular identifiers. In TCRdb, the PCR reads were re-called with MiXCR into one record per CDR3 protein. The sample yields about 830,000 distinct CDR3 sequences, roughly 15% seen once. The sequencing used PBMCs, mostly from graft donor cells, collected 360 days after TCRalphabeta/CD19-depleted stem cell transplant. This clonotype originated in a male patient under 18 who had a stem cell transplant for acute lymphoblastic leukemia, so the T cells may come from the graft donor. The chain links TRBV7-2 to TRBJ2-7; D perhaps matches TRBD2 (6 bases). In nucleotides, the CDR3 is TGTGCCAGCAGCTGGCATAGCGGAAGCGCTGCCTACGAGCAGTACTTC. It yields the protein CASSWHSGSAAYEQYF.